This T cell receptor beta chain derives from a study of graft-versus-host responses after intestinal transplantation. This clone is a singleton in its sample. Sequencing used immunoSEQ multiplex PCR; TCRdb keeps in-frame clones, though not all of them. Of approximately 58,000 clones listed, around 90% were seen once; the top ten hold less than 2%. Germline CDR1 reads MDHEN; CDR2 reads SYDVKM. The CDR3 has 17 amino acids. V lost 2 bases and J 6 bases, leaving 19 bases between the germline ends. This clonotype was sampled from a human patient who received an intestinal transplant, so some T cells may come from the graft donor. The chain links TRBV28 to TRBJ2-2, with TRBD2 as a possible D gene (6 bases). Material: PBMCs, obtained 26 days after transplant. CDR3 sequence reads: CASSLPSRGGVPGELFF. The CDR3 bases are TGTGCCAGCAGTTTACCCTCCCGAGGAGGGGTACCCGGGGAGCTGTTTTTT. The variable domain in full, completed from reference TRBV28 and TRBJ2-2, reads DVKVTQSSRYLVKRTGEKVFLECVQDMDHENMFWYRQDPGLGLRLIYFSYDVKMKEKGDIPEGYSVSREKKERFSLILESASTNQTSMYLCASSLPSRGGVPGELFFGEGSRLTVL.